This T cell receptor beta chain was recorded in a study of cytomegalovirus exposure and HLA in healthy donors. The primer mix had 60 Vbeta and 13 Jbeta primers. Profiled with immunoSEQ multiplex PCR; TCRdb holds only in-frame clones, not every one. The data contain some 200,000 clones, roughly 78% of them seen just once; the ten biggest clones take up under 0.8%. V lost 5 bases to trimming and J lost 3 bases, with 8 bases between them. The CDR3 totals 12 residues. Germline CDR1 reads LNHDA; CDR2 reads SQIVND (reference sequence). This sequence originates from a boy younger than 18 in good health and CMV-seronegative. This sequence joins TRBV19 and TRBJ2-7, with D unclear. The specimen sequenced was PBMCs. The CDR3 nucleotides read TGTGCCAGTAGTGCTACCGACTACGAGCAGTACTTC. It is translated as CASSATDYEQYF.